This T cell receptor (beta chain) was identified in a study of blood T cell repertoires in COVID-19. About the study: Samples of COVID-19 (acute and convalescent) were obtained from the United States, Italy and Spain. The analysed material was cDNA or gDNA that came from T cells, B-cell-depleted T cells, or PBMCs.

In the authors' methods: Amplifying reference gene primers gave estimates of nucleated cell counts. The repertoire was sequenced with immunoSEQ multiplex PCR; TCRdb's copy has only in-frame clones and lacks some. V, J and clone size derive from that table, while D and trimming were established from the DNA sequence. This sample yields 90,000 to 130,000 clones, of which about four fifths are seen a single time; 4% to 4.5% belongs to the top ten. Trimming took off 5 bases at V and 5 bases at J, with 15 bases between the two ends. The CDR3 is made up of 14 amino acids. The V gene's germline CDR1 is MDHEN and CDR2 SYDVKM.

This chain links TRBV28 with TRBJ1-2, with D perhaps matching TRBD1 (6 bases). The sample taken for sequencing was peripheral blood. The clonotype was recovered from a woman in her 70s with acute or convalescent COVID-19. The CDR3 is CASSRIQGGYGYTF. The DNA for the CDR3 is TGTGCCAGCAGTCGCATACAGGGTGGTTATGGCTACACCTTC.